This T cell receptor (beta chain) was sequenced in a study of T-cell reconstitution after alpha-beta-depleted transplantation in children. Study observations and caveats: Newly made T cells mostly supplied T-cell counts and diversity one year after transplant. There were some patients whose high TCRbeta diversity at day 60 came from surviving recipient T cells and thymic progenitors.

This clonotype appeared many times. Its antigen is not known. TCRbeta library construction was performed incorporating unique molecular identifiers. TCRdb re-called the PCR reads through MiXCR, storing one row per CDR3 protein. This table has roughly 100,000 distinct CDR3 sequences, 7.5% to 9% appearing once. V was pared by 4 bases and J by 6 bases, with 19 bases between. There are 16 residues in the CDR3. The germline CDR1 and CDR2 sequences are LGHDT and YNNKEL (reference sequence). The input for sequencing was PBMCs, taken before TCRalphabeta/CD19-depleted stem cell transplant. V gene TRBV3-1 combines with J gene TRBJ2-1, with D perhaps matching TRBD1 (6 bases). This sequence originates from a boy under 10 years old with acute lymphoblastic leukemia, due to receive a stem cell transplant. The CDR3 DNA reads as TGTGCCAGCAGCCGCGATGCTCCAGGGGCTGGCAATGAGCAGTTCTTC. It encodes CASSRDAPGAGNEQFF.